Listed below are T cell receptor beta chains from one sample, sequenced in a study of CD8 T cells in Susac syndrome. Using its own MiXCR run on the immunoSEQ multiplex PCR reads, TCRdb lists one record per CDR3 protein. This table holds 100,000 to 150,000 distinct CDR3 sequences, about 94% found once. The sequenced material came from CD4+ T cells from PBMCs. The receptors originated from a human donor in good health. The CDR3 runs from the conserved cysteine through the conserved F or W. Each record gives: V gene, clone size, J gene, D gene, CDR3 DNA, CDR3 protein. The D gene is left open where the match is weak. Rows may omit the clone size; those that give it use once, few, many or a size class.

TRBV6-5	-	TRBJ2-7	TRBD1	TGTGCCAGCTCCGGGACAGGGTTGGGGGAGCAGTACTTC	CASSGTGLGEQYF
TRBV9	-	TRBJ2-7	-	TGTGCCAGCAGAGAAGCCCATTCCCGTCTTTCCTACGAGCAGTACTTC	CASREAHSRLSYEQYF
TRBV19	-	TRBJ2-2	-	TGTGCCAGTAGTTCGCAGGGATCGAACACCGGGGAGCTGTTTTTT	CASSSQGSNTGELFF
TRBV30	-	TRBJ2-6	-	TGTGCCTGGACTTTTCCGGGATCCGGGGCCAACGTCCTGACTTTC	CAWTFPGSGANVLTF
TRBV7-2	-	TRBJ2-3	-	TGTGCCAGCAGCCCGGCAGATACGCAGTATTTT	CASSPADTQYF
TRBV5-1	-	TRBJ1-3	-	TGCGCCAGCAGCTTCGACGGAGGGGTAAGCTCTGGAAACACCATATATTTT	CASSFDGGVSSGNTIYF
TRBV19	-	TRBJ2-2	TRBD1	TGTGCCAGTAGTATCGGGACAGGGTACACCGGGGAGCTGTTTTTT	CASSIGTGYTGELFF
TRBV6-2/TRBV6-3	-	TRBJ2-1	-	TGTGCCAGCAGTTACCGCTCCAAGCTCCAGTTCTTC	CASSYRSKLQFF
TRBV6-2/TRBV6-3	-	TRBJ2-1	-	TGTGCCAGCACCCCCCCAGGGGGGAGGGCCGGCAATGAGCAGTTCTTC	CASTPPGGRAGNEQFF
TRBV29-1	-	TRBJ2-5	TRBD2	TGCAGCGCCATCCTCGGGACTAGCGGGAATGAAGAGACCCAGTACTTC	CSAILGTSGNEETQYF
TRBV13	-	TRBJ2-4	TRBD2	TGTGCCAGCAGCTCGATAGCGGGAGCCCCCAAAAACATTCAGTACTTC	CASSSIAGAPKNIQYF
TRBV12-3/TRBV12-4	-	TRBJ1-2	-	TGTGCCAGCAGTTTGAGACCTAGCTATGGCTACACCTTC	CASSLRPSYGYTF
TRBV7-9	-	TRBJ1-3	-	TGTGCCAGCAGCTTTGGGGACTCTGGAAACACCATATATTTT	CASSFGDSGNTIYF
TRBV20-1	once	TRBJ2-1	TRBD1	TGCAGTGCTAGAGCGGGACAGTCCACTCTCGCTGAGCAGTTCTTC	CSARAGQSTLAEQFF
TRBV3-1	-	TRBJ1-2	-	TGTGCCAGCAGCCGAGTACAGTCTGGGGGTGCGGGAGGCTACACCTTC	CASSRVQSGGAGGYTF
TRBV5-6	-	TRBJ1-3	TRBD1	TGTGCCAGCAGCTTTGGGACAGGGGGCTTGGGAGGAAACACCATATATTTT	CASSFGTGGLGGNTIYF
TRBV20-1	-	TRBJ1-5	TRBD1	TGCAGTGGCCAGGGGGATAGCAATCAGCCCCAGCATTTT	CSGQGDSNQPQHF
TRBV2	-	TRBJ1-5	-	TGTGCCAGCAGTGAAGCGCTTCGGGGGAATCAGCCCCAGCATTTT	CASSEALRGNQPQHF
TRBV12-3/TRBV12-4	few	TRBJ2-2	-	TGTGCCAGCAGTTTGAGGGGAGACACCGGGGAGCTGTTTTTT	CASSLRGDTGELFF
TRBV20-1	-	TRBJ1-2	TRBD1	TGCAGTGCTAGAGATGGACAGGGTGACTATGGCTACACCTTC	CSARDGQGDYGYTF
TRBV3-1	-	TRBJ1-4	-	TGTGCCAGCAGCCAGTCGAGTCTCCATCAAAAACTGTTTTTT	CASSQSSLHQKLFF
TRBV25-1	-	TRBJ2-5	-	TGTGCCAGCAGTGAATCCATGACCTCCCTTCAAGAGACCCAGTACTTC	CASSESMTSLQETQYF
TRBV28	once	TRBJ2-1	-	TGTGCCAGCCGTGAGGCGGGAAGTGAGCAGTTCTTC	CASREAGSEQFF
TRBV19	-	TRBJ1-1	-	TGTGCCAGTAGTATACAAAGGAACACTGAAGCTTTCTTT	CASSIQRNTEAFF
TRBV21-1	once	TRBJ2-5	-	TGTGCCAGCAGCAGGCAGGGGGAATGGGAGACCCAGTACTTC	CASSRQGEWETQYF